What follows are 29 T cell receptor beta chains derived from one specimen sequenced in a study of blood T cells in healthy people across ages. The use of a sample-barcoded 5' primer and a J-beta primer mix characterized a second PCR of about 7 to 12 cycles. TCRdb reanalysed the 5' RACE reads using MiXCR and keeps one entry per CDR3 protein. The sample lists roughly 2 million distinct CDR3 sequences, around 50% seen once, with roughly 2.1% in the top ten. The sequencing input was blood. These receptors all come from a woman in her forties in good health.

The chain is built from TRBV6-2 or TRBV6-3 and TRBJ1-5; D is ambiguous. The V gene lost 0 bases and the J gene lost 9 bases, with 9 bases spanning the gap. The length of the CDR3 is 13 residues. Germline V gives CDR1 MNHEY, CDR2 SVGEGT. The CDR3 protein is CASSYSVMTPQHF. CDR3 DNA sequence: TGTGCCAGCAGTTACTCGGTAATGACGCCCCAGCATTTT.

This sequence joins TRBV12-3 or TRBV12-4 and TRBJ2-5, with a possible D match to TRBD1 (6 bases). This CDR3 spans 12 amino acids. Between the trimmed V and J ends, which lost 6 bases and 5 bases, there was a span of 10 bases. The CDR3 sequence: CASRDSAETQYF. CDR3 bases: TGTGCCAGCAGGGACAGTGCCGAGACCCAGTACTTC.

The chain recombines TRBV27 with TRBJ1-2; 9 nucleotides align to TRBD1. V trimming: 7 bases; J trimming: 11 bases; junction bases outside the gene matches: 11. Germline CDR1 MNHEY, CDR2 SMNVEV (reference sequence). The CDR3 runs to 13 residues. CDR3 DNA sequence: TGTGCCAGCACTACCGGACAGGGGATAAAGTACACCTTC. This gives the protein CASTTGQGIKYTF.

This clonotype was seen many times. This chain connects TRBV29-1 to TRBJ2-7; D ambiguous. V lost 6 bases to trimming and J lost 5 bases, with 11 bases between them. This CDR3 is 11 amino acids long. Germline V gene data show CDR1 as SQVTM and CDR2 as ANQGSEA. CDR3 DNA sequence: TGCAGCGTGAGTAAGGGAAACGAGCAGTACTTC. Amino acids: CSVSKGNEQYF.

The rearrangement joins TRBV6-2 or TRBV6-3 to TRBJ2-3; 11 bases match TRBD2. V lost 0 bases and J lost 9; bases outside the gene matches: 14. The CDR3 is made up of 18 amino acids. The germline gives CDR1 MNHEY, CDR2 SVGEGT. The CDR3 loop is CASSYSLAGGEFRQTQYF. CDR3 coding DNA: TGTGCCAGCAGTTACTCCCTAGCGGGGGGCGAATTCCGTCAAACGCAGTATTTT.

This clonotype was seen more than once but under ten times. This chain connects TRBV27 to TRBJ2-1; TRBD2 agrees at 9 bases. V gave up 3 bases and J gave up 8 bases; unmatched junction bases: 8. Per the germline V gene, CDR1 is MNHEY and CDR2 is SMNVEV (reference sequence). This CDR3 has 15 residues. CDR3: CASSFSRGGWYEQFF. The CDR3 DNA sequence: TGTGCCAGCAGTTTTTCGCGGGGGGGCTGGTATGAGCAGTTCTTC.

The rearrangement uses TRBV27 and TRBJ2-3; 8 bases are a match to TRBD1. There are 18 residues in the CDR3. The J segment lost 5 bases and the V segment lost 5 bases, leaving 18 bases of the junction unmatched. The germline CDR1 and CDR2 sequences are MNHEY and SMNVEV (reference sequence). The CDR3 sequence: CASSHTSGTGQRGDTQYF. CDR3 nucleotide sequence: TGTGCCAGCAGTCACACCTCCGGGACAGGACAAAGAGGAGATACGCAGTATTTT.

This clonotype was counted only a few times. CDR3 in DNA: TGTGCCAGCAGCCACTTTAGCTCAGATACGCAGTATTTT. Amino acids: CASSHFSSDTQYF. The J gene is TRBJ2-3, the V gene TRBV3-1; D uncertain. The CDR3 sequence is 13 residues long. Germline loops: CDR1 LGHDT, CDR2 YNNKEL (reference sequence). V shed 3 bases and J shed 4 bases, with 8 bases lying between them.

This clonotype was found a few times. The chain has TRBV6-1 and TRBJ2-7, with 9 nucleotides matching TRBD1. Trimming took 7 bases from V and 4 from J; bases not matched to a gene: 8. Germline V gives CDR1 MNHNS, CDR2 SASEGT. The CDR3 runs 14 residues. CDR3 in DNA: TGTGCCAGCATGAGGGGACAGGGATCGTACGAGCAGTACTTC. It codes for CASMRGQGSYEQYF.

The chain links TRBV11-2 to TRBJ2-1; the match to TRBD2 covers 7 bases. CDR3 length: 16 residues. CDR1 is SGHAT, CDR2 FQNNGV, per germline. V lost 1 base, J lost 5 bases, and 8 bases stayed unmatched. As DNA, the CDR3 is TGTGCCAGCAGCTTAGTTAACGGGGGGACCCACAATGAGCAGTTCTTC. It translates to CASSLVNGGTHNEQFF.

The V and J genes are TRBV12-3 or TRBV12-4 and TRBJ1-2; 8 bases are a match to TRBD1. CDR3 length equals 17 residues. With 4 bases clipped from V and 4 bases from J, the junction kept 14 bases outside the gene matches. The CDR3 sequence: CASSSRTGILTSYGYTF. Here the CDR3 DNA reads TGTGCCAGCAGTTCAAGGACAGGGATACTTACGTCCTATGGCTACACCTTC.

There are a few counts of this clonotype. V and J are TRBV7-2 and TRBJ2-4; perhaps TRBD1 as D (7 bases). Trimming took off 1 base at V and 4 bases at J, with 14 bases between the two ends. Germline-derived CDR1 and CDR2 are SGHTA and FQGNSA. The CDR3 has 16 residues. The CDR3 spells CASSLVGQGGKNIQYF. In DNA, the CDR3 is TGTGCCAGCAGCTTAGTAGGGCAGGGGGGAAAAAACATTCAGTACTTC.

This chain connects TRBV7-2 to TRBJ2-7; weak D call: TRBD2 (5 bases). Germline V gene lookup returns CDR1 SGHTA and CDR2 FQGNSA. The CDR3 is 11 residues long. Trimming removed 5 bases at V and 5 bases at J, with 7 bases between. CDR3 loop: CASSQRNEQYF. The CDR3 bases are TGTGCCAGCAGCCAGCGGAACGAGCAGTACTTC.

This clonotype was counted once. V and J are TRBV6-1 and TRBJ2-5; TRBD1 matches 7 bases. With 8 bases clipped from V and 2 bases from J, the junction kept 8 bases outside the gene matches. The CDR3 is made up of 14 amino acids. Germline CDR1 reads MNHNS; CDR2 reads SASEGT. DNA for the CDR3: TGTGCCAGCCGCAGTCGGACAGGACAAGAGACCCAGTACTTC. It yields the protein CASRSRTGQETQYF.

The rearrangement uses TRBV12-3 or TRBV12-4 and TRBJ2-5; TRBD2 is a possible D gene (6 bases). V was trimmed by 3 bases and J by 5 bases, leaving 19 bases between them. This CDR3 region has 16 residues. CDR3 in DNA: TGTGCCAGCAGTTTTACTGGGGCGGGAAGTGGGGAGACCCAGTACTTC. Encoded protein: CASSFTGAGSGETQYF.

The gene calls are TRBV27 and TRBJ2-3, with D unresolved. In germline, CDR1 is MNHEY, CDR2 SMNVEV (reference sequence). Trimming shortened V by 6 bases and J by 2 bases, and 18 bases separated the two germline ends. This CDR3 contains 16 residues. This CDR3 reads CASSSRGHGTTDTQYF. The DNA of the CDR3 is TGTGCCAGCAGCTCTCGTGGTCACGGAACCACAGATACGCAGTATTTT.

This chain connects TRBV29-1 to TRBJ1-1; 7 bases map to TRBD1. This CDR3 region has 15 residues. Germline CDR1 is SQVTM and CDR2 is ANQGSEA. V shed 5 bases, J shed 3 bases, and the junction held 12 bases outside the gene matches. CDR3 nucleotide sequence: TGCAGCGTTCTCCAGGAGGGGGCTTGGGACACTGAAGCTTTCTTT. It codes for CSVLQEGAWDTEAFF.

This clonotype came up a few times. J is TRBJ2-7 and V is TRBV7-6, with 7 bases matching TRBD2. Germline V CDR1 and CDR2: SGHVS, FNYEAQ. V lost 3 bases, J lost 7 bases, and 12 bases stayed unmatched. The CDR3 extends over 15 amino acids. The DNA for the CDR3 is TGTGCCAGCAGCTTGAGGGCTAGCGGCCTCGCGGAGCAGTACTTC. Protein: CASSLRASGLAEQYF. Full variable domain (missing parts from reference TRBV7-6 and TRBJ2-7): GAGVSQSPRYKVTKRGQDVALRCDPISGHVSLYWYRQALGQGPEFLTYFNYEAQQDKSGLPNDRFSAERPEGSISTLTIQRTEQRDSAMYRCASSLRASGLAEQYFGPGTRLTVT.

The CDR3 loop reads CASSVAPLSGGRDTQYF. The DNA of the CDR3 is TGTGCCAGCAGCGTCGCCCCTCTGTCGGGGGGGAGGGATACGCAGTATTTT. This chain uses TRBV9 with TRBJ2-3, with 8 bases identical to TRBD2. CDR1 SGDLS and CDR2 YYNGEE come from the germline V gene. With 2 bases clipped from V and 6 bases from J, the junction kept 14 bases outside the gene matches. This CDR3 has 17 amino acids.

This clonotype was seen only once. The CDR3 here is CASSLNSQVGTEAFF. The CDR3 DNA reads TGTGCCAGCAGCTTGAATTCGCAAGTGGGCACTGAAGCTTTCTTT. This chain links TRBV11-2 with TRBJ1-1; D gene unclear. Germline CDR1 is SGHAT and CDR2 is FQNNGV. Trimming removed 3 bases from V and 4 bases from J, with 15 bases in between. The CDR3 is 15 residues long.

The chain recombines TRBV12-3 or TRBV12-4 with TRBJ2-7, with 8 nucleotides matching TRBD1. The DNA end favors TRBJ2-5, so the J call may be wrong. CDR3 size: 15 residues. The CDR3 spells CASSPGQGDGETQYF. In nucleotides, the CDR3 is TGTGCCAGCAGTCCAGGACAGGGAGATGGAGAGACCCAGTACTTC.

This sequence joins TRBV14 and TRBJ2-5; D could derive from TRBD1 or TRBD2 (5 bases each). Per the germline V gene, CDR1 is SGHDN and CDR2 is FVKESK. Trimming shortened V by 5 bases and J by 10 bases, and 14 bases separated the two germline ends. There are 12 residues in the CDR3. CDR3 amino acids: CASSEGWGNQYF. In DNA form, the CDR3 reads TGTGCCAGCAGCGAAGGATGGGGGAACCAGTACTTC.

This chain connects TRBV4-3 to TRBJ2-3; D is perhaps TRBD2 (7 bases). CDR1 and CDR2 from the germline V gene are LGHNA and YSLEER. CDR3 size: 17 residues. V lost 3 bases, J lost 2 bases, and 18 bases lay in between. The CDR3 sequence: CASSHQTGGGNTDTQYF. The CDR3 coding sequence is TGCGCCAGCAGCCACCAAACGGGGGGCGGGAACACAGATACGCAGTATTTT.

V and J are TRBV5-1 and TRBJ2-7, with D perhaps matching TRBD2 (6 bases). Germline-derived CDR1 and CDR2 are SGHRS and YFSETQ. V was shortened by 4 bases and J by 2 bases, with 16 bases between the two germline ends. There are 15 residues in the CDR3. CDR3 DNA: TGCGCCAGCAGCCCGGACCTCGGGGGAGCCTACGAGCAGTACTTC. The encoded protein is CASSPDLGGAYEQYF.

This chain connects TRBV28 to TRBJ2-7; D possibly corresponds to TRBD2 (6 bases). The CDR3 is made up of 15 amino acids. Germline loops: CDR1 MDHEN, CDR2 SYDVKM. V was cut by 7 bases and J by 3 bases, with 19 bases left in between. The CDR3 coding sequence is TGTGCCAGCATCACCTTGGGGGGTGGAGGCTACGAGCAGTACTTC. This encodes CASITLGGGGYEQYF.

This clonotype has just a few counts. The CDR3 region has the DNA TGCGCCATCGTACAGGGGGCCGATGGCTACACCTTC. Its translation: CAIVQGADGYTF. The chain uses TRBV5-1 and TRBJ1-2; 9 nucleotides line up with TRBD1. CDR1 is SGHRS and CDR2 is YFSETQ in the germline V gene. Losses at the gene ends were 9 bases for V and 6 bases for J; bases not matched to a gene: 6. The CDR3 covers 12 residues.

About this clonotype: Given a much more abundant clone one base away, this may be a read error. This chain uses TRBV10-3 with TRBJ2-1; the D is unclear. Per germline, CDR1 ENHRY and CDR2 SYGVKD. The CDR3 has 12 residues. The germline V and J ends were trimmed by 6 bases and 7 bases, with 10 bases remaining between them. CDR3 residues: CAIRLGDNEQFF. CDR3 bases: TGTGCCATCAGGCTTGGCGATAATGAGCAGTTCTTC.

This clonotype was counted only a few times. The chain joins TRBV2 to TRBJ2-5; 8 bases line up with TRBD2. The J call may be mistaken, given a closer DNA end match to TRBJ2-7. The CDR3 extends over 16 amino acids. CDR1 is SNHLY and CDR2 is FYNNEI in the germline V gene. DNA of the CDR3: TGTGCCAGCAGTCCGGGACTAGGGTTCGGTGGCTACGAGCAGTACTTC. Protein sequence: CASSPGLGFGGYEQYF.

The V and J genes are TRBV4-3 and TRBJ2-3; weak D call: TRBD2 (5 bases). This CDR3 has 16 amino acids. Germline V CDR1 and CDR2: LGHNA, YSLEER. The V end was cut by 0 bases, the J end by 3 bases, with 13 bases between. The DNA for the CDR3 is TGCGCCAGCAGCCAAGATTTCCGCGGGCCGACAGATACGCAGTATTTT. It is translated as CASSQDFRGPTDTQYF.